This T cell receptor (beta chain) was captured by sequencing in a study of CD8 T cells in Susac syndrome. CD8+ and CD4+ T cells from blood underwent TCR beta sequencing. V shed 6 bases, J shed 5 bases, and the junction held 11 bases outside the gene matches. This CDR3 spans 16 amino acids. Looked up from germline, CDR1 is SGHRS and CDR2 is YFSETQ. Random hexamers were used to reverse transcribe the RNA input (about 0.5 to 1 ug). One entry per CDR3 protein results from TCRdb running MiXCR on the immunoSEQ multiplex PCR reads. The table shows 160,000 or so distinct CDR3 sequences, with just over 90% occurring only once.

The sequencing sample was made of CD4+ T cells from PBMCs. The receptor was derived from a human donor in good health. The J gene is TRBJ2-2, the V gene TRBV5-1, with TRBD2 matching over 9 bases. CDR3 coding DNA: TGCGCCAGCATCCCAGCGGGAGGAATTGTTACCGGGGAGCTGTTTTTT. It is translated as CASIPAGGIVTGELFF.